This T cell receptor beta chain originates from a study of CD8+ T cells in alopecia areata. Germline V gene sequence: CDR1 SGHNT, CDR2 YYREEE (reference sequence). The CDR3 length is 13 residues. V shed 5 bases and J shed 6 bases, with 14 bases lying between them. Isolated RNA was reverse transcribed into cDNA used as the sequencing template. Assay: immunoSEQ multiplex PCR; the TCRdb copy retains only in-frame clones and omits some. The data hold some 190,000 clones, with about half observed a single time. A remark on this clone: Antigen: not known.

The study's findings and limits: On tofacitinib, scalp clonality and expanded CD8+ clones among top 100 fell significantly. Scalp sequencing captures resident alphabeta T cells of normal skin too. Lesional tissue from the scalp (especially in alopecia totalis/universalis) showed higher clonality than normal scalp. Among patients, TCR sharing was less clear than in mice, a difference possibly due in part to HLA diversity in the patient population.

Treatment reported: oral pan-JAK inhibitor, 5-10 mg twice daily. This specimen consisted of CD8+ T cells sorted from blood, obtained around week 54, from a patient treated with tofacitinib. The sequence was obtained from a human donor with alopecia areata. The chain employs TRBV5-4 and TRBJ1-1, with no clear D. Here the CDR3 DNA reads TGTGCCAGCAGTTTGTCTGAGGGCCCTGAAGCTTTCTTT. Residues: CASSLSEGPEAFF.